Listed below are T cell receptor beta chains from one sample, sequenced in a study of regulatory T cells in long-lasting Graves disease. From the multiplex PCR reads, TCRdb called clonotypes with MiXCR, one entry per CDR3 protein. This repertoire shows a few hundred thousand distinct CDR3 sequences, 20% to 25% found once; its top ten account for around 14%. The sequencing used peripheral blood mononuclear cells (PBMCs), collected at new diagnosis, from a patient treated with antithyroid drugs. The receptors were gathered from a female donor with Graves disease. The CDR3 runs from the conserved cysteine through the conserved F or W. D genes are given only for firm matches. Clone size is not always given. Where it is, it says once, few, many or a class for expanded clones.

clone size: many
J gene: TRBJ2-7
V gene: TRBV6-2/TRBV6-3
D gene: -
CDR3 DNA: TGTGCCAGCAGTTTCGGGCAGGGTTTTGGCGAGCAGTACTTC
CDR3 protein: CASSFGQGFGEQYF

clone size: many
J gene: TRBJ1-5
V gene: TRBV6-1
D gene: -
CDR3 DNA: TGTGCCAGCAAGATTAAAACTGAAAACAATCAGCCCCAGCATTTT
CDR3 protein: CASKIKTENNQPQHF

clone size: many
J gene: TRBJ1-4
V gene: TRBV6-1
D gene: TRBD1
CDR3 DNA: TGTGCCAGCTCCCCGGGACAGAGTAATGAAAAACTGTTTTTT
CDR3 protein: CASSPGQSNEKLFF

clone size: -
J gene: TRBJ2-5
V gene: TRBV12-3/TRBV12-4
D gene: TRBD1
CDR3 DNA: TGTGCCAGCAGAGATCGGACAGGGCGGCAAGAGACCCAGTACTTC
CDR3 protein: CASRDRTGRQETQYF

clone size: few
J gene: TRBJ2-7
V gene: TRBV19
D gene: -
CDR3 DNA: TGTGCCACTATGGGGGCCGGAGGCGAGCAGTACTTC
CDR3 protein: CATMGAGGEQYF

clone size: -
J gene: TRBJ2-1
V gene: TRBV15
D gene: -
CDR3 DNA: TGTGCCACCAGCAGAGATTCGGGGTACTCCTACAATGAGCAGTTCTTC
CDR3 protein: CATSRDSGYSYNEQFF

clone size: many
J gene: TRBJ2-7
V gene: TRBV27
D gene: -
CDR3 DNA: TGTGCCAGCAGCTCCGTGGGGGAGGTCTACGAGCAGTACTTC
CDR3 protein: CASSSVGEVYEQYF

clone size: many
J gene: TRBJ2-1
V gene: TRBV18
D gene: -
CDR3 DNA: TGTGCCAGCTCACCACGACGGCTAGCGAGCTCCTACAATGAGCAGTTCTTC
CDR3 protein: CASSPRRLASSYNEQFF

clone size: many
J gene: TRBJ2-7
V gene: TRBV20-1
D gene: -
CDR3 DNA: TGCAGTGCAGACCGGCGGGACGGCTACGAGCAGTACTTC
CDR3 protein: CSADRRDGYEQYF

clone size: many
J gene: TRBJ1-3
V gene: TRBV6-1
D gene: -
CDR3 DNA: TGTGCCAGCAGCTGGCCAGGGGCTTCGTCCGGTGACACCATATATTTT
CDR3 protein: CASSWPGASSGDTIYF

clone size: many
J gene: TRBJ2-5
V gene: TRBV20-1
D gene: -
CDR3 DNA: TGCAGTGCTAGGCGGACCACAAAAGAGACCCAGTACTTC
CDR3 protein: CSARRTTKETQYF

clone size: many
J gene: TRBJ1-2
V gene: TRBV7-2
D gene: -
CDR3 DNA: TGTGCCAGCAGCCCGGGGACTGGCGCCTCTGGCTACACCTTC
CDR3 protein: CASSPGTGASGYTF

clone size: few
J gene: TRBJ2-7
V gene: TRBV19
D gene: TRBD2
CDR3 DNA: TGTGCCAGTAGTACCCCGACTAGCGGGGGGACGCGGTACGAGCAGTACTTC
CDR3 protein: CASSTPTSGGTRYEQYF

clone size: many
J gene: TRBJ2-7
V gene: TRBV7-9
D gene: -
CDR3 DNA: TGTGCCAGCAGCTTAGTGGGGCAGGGGATCCACGAGCAGTACTTC
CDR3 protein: CASSLVGQGIHEQYF

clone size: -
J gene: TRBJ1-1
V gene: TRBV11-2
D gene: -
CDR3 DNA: TGTGCCAGCAGCTTCGGAGGGTATTTGAGGGCTGAAGCTTTCTTT
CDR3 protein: CASSFGGYLRAEAFF

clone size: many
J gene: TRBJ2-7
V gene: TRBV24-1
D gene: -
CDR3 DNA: TGTGCCACCAGTGATTTTGGGTACGAGCAGTACTTC
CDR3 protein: CATSDFGYEQYF

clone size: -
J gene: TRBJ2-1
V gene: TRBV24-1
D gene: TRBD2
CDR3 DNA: TGTGCCACCAGTGATTTGCTAGCGGGAGTCGATGAGCAGTTCTTC
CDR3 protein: CATSDLLAGVDEQFF

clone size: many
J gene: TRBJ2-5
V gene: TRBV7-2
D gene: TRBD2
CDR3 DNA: TGTGCCAGCAGCTTACGAGGGACTAGCGTCGGGTACTCGACCCAGTACTTC
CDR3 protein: CASSLRGTSVGYSTQYF

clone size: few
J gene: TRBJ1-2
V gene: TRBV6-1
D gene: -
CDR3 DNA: TGTGCCAGCAGCCCGGACCCGGGAGGAATGGGCGGCTACACCTTC
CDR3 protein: CASSPDPGGMGGYTF

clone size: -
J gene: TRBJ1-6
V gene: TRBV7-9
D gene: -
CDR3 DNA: TGTGCCAGCAGCTTAGTGGACGGGGTTGGGTCACCCCTCCACTTT
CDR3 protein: CASSLVDGVGSPLHF

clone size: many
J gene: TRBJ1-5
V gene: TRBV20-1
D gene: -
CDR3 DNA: TGCAGTGCTAGGGAAAGGGAGGGACAGCCCCAGCATTTT
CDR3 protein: CSAREREGQPQHF

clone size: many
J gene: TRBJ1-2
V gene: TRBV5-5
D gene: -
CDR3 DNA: TGCGCCAGCAGCCTAAGGGAAGCTAACTATGGCTACACCTTC
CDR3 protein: CASSLREANYGYTF

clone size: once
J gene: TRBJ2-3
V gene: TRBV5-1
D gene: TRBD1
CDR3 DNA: TGCGCCAGCAGCACCGGACAGGGCCATCAGTATTTT
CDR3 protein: CASSTGQGHQYF

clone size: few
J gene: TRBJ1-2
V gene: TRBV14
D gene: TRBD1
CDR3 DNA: TGTGCCAGCAGCCAAGGCGGACAGGCGGCTTATGGATATGGCTACACCTTC
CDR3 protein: CASSQGGQAAYGYGYTF

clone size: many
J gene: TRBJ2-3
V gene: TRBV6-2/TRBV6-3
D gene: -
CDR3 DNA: TGTGCCAGCAGTTACCCCCCAGGACAACTCTCTAGCACAGATACGCAGTATTTT
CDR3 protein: CASSYPPGQLSSTDTQYF

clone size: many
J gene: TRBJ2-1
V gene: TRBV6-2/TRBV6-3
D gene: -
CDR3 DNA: TGCGCCAGCAGTGAAATAGGGGGGTATTCCTACAATGAGCAGTTCTTC
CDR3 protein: CASSEIGGYSYNEQFF

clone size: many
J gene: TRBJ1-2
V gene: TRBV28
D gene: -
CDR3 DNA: TGTGCCAGCAGTCCCGCCTCAGGGGTTTTTAACTATGGCTACACCTTC
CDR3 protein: CASSPASGVFNYGYTF

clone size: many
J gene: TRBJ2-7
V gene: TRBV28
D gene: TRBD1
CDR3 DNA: TGTGCCAGCAGTTCGAACGGACAGGTCCCCTACGAGCAGTACTTC
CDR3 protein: CASSSNGQVPYEQYF

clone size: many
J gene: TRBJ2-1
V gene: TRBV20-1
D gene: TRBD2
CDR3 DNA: TGCAGTGCGAACGGACTAGCGGGGGACAATGAGCAGTTCTTC
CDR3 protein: CSANGLAGDNEQFF

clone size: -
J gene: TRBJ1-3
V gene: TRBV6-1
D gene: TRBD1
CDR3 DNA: TGTGCCAGCAAGGCGACAGGGTGGTCTGGAAACACCATATATTTT
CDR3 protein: CASKATGWSGNTIYF

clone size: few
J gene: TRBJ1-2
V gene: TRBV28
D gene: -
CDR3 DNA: TGTGCCAGCAGTCAAATCCGTAGAGATGGCTACACCTTC
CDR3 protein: CASSQIRRDGYTF

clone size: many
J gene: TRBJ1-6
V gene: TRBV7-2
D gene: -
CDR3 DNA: TGTGCCAGCAGCTTCCCGGGGAGGGACCGATCACCCCTCCACTTT
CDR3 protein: CASSFPGRDRSPLHF

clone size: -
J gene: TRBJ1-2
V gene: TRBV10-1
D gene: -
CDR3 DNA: TGCGCCAGCAGTGATCGGGGGACGGCTGGCTACACCTTC
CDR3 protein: CASSDRGTAGYTF

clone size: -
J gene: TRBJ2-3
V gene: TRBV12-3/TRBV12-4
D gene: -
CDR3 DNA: TGTGCCAGCAGTTTGGGCCTGGGCAAACAGGCTCGAACTCCCAGCACAGATACGCAGTATTTT
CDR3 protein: CASSLGLGKQARTPSTDTQYF

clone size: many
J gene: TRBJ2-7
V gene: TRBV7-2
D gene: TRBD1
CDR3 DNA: TGTGCCAGCAGCCCTGTGGACAGGGCCTACGAGCAGTACTTC
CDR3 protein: CASSPVDRAYEQYF

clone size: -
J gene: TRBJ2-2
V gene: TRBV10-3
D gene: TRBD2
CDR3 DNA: TGTGCCATCAGTGAAGTTCCGGGACTAGCGGATTACACCGGGGAGCTGTTTTTT
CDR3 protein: CAISEVPGLADYTGELFF